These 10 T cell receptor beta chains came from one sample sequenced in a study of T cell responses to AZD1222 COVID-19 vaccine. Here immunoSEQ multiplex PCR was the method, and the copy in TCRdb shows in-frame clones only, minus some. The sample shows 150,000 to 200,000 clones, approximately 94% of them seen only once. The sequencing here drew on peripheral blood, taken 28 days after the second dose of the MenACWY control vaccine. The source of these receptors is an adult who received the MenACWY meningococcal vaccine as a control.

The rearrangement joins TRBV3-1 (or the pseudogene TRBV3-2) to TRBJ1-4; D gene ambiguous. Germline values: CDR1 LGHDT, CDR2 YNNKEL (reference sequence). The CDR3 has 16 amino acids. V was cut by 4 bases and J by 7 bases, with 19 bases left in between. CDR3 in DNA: TGTGCCAGCAGCCTTCTCCGGGCTCCAGGCCGTGAAAAACTGTTTTTT. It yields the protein CASSLLRAPGREKLFF.

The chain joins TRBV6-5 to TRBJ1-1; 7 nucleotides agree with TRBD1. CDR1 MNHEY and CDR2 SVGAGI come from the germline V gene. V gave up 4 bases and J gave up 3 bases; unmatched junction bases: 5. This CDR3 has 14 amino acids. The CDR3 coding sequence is TGTGCCAGCAGTTCATACAGGGGTGACACTGAAGCTTTCTTT. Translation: CASSSYRGDTEAFF.

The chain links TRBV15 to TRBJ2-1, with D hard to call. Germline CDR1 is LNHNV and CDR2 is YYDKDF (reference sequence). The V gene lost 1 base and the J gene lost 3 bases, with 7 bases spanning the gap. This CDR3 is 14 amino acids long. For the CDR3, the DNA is TGTGCCACCAGCAGAGTGGGCAGCTACAATGAGCAGTTCTTC. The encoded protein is CATSRVGSYNEQFF.

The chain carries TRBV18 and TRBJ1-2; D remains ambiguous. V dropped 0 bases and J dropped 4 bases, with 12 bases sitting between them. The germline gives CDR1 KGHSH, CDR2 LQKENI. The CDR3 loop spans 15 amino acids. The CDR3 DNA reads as TGTGCCAGCTCACCACCAGGTGCCCCCTCCTATGGCTACACCTTC. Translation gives CASSPPGAPSYGYTF.

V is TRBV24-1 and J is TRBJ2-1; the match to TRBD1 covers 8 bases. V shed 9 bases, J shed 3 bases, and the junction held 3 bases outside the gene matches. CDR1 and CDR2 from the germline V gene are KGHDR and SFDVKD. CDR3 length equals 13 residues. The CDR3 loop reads CATSDRGYNEQFF. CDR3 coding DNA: TGTGCCACCTCAGACAGGGGCTACAATGAGCAGTTCTTC.

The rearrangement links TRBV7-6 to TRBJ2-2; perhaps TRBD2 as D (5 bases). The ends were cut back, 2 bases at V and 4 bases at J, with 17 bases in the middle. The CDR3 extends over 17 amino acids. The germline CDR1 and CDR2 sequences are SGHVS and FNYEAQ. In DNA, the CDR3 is TGTGCCAGCAGCTTAAAAGGAGCGTGGGAGACCACCGGGGAGCTGTTTTTT. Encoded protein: CASSLKGAWETTGELFF.

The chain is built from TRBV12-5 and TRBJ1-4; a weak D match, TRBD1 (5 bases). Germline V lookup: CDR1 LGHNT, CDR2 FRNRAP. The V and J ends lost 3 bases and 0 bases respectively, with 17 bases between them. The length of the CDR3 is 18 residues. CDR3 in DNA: TGTGCTAGTGGTTTACGGGACCGCCACTATACAACTAATGAAAAACTGTTTTTT. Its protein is CASGLRDRHYTTNEKLFF.

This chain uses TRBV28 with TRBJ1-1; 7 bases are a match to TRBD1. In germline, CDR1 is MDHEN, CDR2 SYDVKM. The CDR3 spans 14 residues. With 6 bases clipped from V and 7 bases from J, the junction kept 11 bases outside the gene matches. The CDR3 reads CASSPQGEAVEAFF. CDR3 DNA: TGTGCCAGCAGCCCCCAGGGGGAAGCGGTTGAAGCTTTCTTT.

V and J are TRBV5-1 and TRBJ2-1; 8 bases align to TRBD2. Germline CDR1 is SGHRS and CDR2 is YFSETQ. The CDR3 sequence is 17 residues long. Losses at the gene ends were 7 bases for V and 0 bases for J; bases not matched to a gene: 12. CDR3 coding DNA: TGCGCCAGCTCAGGGCTAGCGGGTTTCAGCTCCTACAATGAGCAGTTCTTC. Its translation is CASSGLAGFSSYNEQFF.

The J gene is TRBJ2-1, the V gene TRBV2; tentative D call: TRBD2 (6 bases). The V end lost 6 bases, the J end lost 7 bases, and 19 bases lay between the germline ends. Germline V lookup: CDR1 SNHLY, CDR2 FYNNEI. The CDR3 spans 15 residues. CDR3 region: CASSLLKGGWNEQFF. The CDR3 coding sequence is TGTGCCAGCAGCCTTCTAAAGGGAGGATGGAATGAGCAGTTCTTC. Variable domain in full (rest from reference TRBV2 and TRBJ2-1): EPEVTQTPSHQVTQMGQEVILRCVPISNHLYFYWYRQILGQKVEFLVSFYNNEISEKSEIFDDQFSVERPDGSNFTLKIRSTKLEDSAMYFCASSLLKGGWNEQFFGPGTRLTVL.